Presented here are 17 T cell receptor beta chains from one specimen sequenced in a study of beta chain features in type 1 diabetes. Since all of the isolated RNA was reverse transcribed, expressed TCRB transcripts were what got sequenced. Some clones are missing from TCRdb's copy, which holds only in-frame ones; the method was immunoSEQ multiplex PCR. The sample includes over 500,000 clones, roughly a sixth of them seen just once. Material: naive CD4+ T cells from blood. The receptors come from a man aged 18 to 30 in good health.

This clone was recorded a few times. Within the sample, other DNA sequences also encode this same CDR3. The chain recombines TRBV28 with TRBJ2-7; D ambiguous. The CDR3 is 11 amino acids. Germline lookup yields CDR1 MDHEN and CDR2 SYDVKM. V gave up 2 bases and J gave up 6 bases, with 5 bases separating them. This CDR3 reads CASSLRGEQYF. In nucleotides, the CDR3 is TGTGCCAGCAGTTTACGAGGCGAGCAGTACTTC.

This clone was observed a handful of times. The genes are TRBV25-1 and TRBJ1-2; D uncertain. V lost 2 bases, J lost 0 bases, and 10 bases lay in between. The V gene's germline CDR1 is MGHDK and CDR2 SYGVNS. The CDR3 contains 15 residues. CDR3: CASSEPLTPNYGYTF. As DNA, the CDR3 is TGTGCCAGCAGTGAACCCCTAACACCTAACTATGGCTACACCTTC.

This clone turned up a few times. The genes are TRBV28 and TRBJ1-1; 7 bases align to TRBD1. Trimming took 2 bases from V and 4 from J; bases not matched to a gene: 7. Per the germline V gene, CDR1 is MDHEN and CDR2 is SYDVKM. The length of the CDR3 is 15 residues. The CDR3 loop is CASSLPPGGITEAFF. The CDR3 DNA reads TGTGCCAGCAGTTTACCTCCAGGGGGGATCACTGAAGCTTTCTTT.

There are a few counts of this clone. The rearrangement uses TRBV10-3 and TRBJ1-6; 10 nucleotides line up with TRBD1. CDR3 length equals 16 residues. Germline V gives CDR1 ENHRY, CDR2 SYGVKD. The ends lost 6 bases at V and 7 bases at J; junction bases unmatched: 9. CDR3: CAISTTGGARNSPLHF. Written as DNA, the CDR3 is TGTGCCATCAGCACGACAGGGGGCGCAAGGAATTCACCCCTCCACTTT.

The chain couples TRBV18 to TRBJ2-7; D is uncertain. V was trimmed by 2 bases and J by 3 bases, leaving 14 bases between them. Germline V CDR1 and CDR2: KGHSH, LQKENI. CDR3 length: 15 residues. CDR3 in DNA: TGTGCCAGCTCACCAGACCGCCTCCTAGTCTACGAGCAGTACTTC. This translates into CASSPDRLLVYEQYF.

This clone was detected a few times. J is TRBJ2-5 and V is TRBV7-3; possibly TRBD1 for D (5 bases). V dropped 0 bases and J dropped 2 bases, with 10 bases sitting between them. Per germline, CDR1 SGHTA and CDR2 FQGTGA. The CDR3 loop spans 15 amino acids. The CDR3 sequence: CASSLTGREQETQYF. CDR3 DNA sequence: TGTGCCAGCAGCTTAACTGGCAGGGAACAAGAGACCCAGTACTTC.

This clone was seen a few times. The sample contains more than one DNA sequence encoding this CDR3. V is TRBV18 and J is TRBJ2-3; 7 bases align to TRBD1. The CDR3 totals 14 residues. The germline gives CDR1 KGHSH, CDR2 LQKENI. The V gene end was trimmed by 3 bases and the J gene end by 3 bases; junction bases not matched to a gene: 3. CDR3 amino acids: CASSPSGGTDTQYF. The CDR3 nucleotides read TGTGCCAGCTCACCCTCAGGGGGAACAGATACGCAGTATTTT.

J is TRBJ1-6 and V is TRBV6-6; unclear D gene. The V end was cut by 2 bases, the J end by 9 bases, with 11 bases between. Germline V lookup: CDR1 MNHNY, CDR2 SVGAGI (reference sequence). This CDR3 contains 14 residues. CDR3 coding DNA: TGTGCCAGCAGTTACACGGTTACGATTTCACCCCTCCACTTT. Translated: CASSYTVTISPLHF.

As for this clone: The same CDR3 can be traced to other DNA sequences in this sample. The J gene is TRBJ2-1, the V gene TRBV9, with D maybe TRBD1 (6 bases). This CDR3 region has 15 residues. V shed 0 bases and J shed 3 bases, with 10 bases lying between them. Germline V gene sequence: CDR1 SGDLS, CDR2 YYNGEE. The CDR3 loop reads CASSVGGTSYNEQFF. CDR3 nucleotides: TGTGCCAGCAGCGTAGGAGGGACAAGCTACAATGAGCAGTTCTTC.

The chain has TRBV7-9 and TRBJ2-7; D perhaps matches TRBD1 (6 bases). This CDR3 spans 16 amino acids. The V end was cut by 3 bases, the J end by 5 bases, with 20 bases between. Germline lookup yields CDR1 SEHNR and CDR2 FQNEAQ (reference sequence). This CDR3 reads CASSFTTGLPFDEQYF. The CDR3 coding sequence is TGTGCCAGCAGCTTTACAACAGGGTTGCCCTTTGACGAGCAGTACTTC. Together with reference TRBV7-9 and TRBJ2-7, the CDR3 gives the full variable domain: DTGVSQNPRHKITKRGQNVTFRCDPISEHNRLYWYRQTLGQGPEFLTYFQNEAQLEKSRLLSDRFSAERPKGSFSTLEIQRTEQGDSAMYLCASSFTTGLPFDEQYFGPGTRLTVT.

The chain uses TRBV6-1 and TRBJ2-5, with D possibly TRBD1 on 6 matching bases. Between the trimmed V and J ends, which lost 5 bases and 4 bases, there was a span of 17 bases. CDR1 and CDR2 from the germline V gene are MNHNS and SASEGT. The CDR3 sequence is 15 residues long. Here the CDR3 DNA reads TGTGCCAGCAGTTTCACGCCAGGGGCCCGAGAGACCCAGTACTTC. This codes for CASSFTPGARETQYF.

This clone was found a few times. The chain employs TRBV6-6 and TRBJ2-5; D gene ambiguous. The CDR3 contains 14 residues. Per the germline V gene, CDR1 is MNHNY and CDR2 is SVGAGI (reference sequence). The V end was cut by 2 bases, the J end by 0 bases, with 7 bases between. CDR3 nucleotides: TGTGCCAGCAGTTACGCTGACAACCAAGAGACCCAGTACTTC. This encodes CASSYADNQETQYF.

The chain uses TRBV7-2 and TRBJ2-2; D gene ambiguous. Germline V CDR1 and CDR2: SGHTA, FQGNSA. Trimming pared 5 bases from V and 6 bases from J, leaving 10 bases between. This CDR3 is built from 13 residues. CDR3 DNA sequence: TGTGCCAGCAGCCCTGGGTGGCCCGGGGAGCTGTTTTTT. Translated, it gives CASSPGWPGELFF.

In its sample, this clone was seen a few times. The V gene is TRBV10-3, the J gene TRBJ2-7; D unclear. V lost 0 bases, J lost 0 bases, and 6 bases lay in between. Germline CDR1 ENHRY, CDR2 SYGVKD. The CDR3 has 14 amino acids. The CDR3 region is CAISESGASYEQYF. CDR3 sequence (DNA): TGTGCCATCAGTGAGTCGGGTGCCTCCTACGAGCAGTACTTC.

This clone was found a few times. Other DNA sequences within the sample encode an identical CDR3. The chain uses TRBV4-3 and TRBJ2-3, with 10 bases lining up with TRBD2. The J segment lost 1 base and the V segment lost 0 bases, leaving 1 base of the junction unmatched. CDR3 length equals 16 residues. In germline, CDR1 is LGHNA, CDR2 YSLEER. CDR3 DNA sequence: TGCGCCAGCAGCCAAGATGGACTAGCGGGCACAGATACGCAGTATTTT. Amino acid sequence: CASSQDGLAGTDTQYF.

With respect to this clone: Other DNA sequences in the sample encode the same CDR3. V and J are TRBV27 and TRBJ1-5; no reliable D call. The V gene lost 3 bases and the J gene lost 4 bases, with 4 bases spanning the gap. Germline loops: CDR1 MNHEY, CDR2 SMNVEV (reference sequence). The CDR3 runs 12 residues. The DNA for the CDR3 is TGTGCCAGCAGTTTTCGTAATCAGCCCCAGCATTTT. Its protein product is CASSFRNQPQHF.

This clone was counted only a few times. The V call is TRBV18, the J call TRBJ2-7; 8 bases are shared with TRBD1. Unmatched junction bases numbered 6, after V lost 5 bases and J lost 3 bases. This CDR3 spans 14 amino acids. CDR1 is KGHSH, CDR2 LQKENI, per germline. The CDR3 sequence is CASSGTGGFYEQYF. In DNA, the CDR3 is TGTGCCAGCTCAGGTACAGGGGGTTTCTACGAGCAGTACTTC.